The 3 T cell receptor beta chains listed next were all sequenced from one sample in a study of cytomegalovirus exposure and HLA in healthy donors. PCR employed 60 Vbeta and 13 Jbeta primers. TCRdb keeps only in-frame clones here, not all; method: immunoSEQ multiplex PCR. Of around 180,000 clones listed, roughly 80% are singletons. Sequencing used PBMCs. The receptors were sampled from a male donor in good health and CMV-seronegative.

The chain uses TRBV6-6 and TRBJ2-1; D may be TRBD1 (5 bases). V lost 7 bases and J 4 bases, leaving 11 bases between the germline ends. CDR1 MNHNY and CDR2 SVGAGI come from the germline V gene (reference sequence). This CDR3 region has 13 residues. The CDR3, as DNA: TGTGCCAGCACCCAAACAGGTTACAATGAGCAGTTCTTC. It specifies CASTQTGYNEQFF.

The chain couples TRBV19 to TRBJ1-2; no clear D. This CDR3 region has 13 residues. CDR1 LNHDA and CDR2 SQIVND come from the germline V gene (reference sequence). The germline V and J ends were trimmed by 2 bases and 5 bases, with 9 bases remaining between them. The CDR3 spells CASSIYGDYGYTF. The CDR3 DNA reads as TGTGCCAGTAGTATATACGGGGATTATGGCTACACCTTC.

V gene TRBV6-1 combines with J gene TRBJ2-7; possibly TRBD1 for D (6 bases). The CDR3 extends over 17 amino acids. Per germline, CDR1 MNHNS and CDR2 SASEGT. V was shortened by 4 bases and J by 1 base, with 20 bases between the two germline ends. The CDR3 DNA is TGTGCCAGCAGTGCCACTAGGAGTACAGGGTGGTCCTACGAGCAGTACTTC. This gives the protein CASSATRSTGWSYEQYF.